The present T cell receptor (beta chain) was sequenced within a study of cytomegalovirus exposure and HLA in healthy donors. PCR primers comprised 60 Vbeta and 13 Jbeta primers. The table came from immunoSEQ multiplex PCR; TCRdb's copy has only in-frame clones and leaves some out. The repertoire includes approximately 100,000 clones, approximately 72% of them detected once, and approximately 11% sits in the top ten. Germline CDR1 is SGHKS and CDR2 is YYEKEE (reference sequence). The CDR3 is 13 amino acids. The germline V and J ends were trimmed by 3 bases and 8 bases, with 12 bases remaining between them. This clone was seen a few times. Its antigen remains unidentified. Study results and caveats: In vitro confirmation showed a few CMV-associated chains to be CMV antigen specific. While the bulk of TCR sequences proved rare, some public TCRs turned up in many donors. In a later analysis, HLA-associated beta chains showed higher expansion and lower generation probabilities than comparable chains.

This receptor was taken from a young man in good health and CMV-seropositive. The rearrangement uses TRBV5-5 and TRBJ1-5; D perhaps matches TRBD1 (5 bases). Sequencing was performed on PBMCs. CDR3 in DNA: TGTGCCAGCAGCTCACCCCGGGGGGAGCCCCAGCATTTT. It codes for CASSSPRGEPQHF.